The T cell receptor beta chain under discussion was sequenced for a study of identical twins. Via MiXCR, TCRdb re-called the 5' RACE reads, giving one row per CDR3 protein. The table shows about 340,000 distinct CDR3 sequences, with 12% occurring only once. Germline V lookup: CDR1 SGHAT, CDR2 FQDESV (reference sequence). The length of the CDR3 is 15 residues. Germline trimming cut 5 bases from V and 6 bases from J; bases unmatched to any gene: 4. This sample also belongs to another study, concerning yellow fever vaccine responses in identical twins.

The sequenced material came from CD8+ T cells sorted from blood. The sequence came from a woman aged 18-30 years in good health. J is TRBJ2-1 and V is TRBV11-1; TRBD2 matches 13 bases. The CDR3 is CASSRGLAGTNEQFF. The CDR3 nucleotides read TGTGCCAGCAGCAGGGGACTAGCGGGAACCAATGAGCAGTTCTTC.